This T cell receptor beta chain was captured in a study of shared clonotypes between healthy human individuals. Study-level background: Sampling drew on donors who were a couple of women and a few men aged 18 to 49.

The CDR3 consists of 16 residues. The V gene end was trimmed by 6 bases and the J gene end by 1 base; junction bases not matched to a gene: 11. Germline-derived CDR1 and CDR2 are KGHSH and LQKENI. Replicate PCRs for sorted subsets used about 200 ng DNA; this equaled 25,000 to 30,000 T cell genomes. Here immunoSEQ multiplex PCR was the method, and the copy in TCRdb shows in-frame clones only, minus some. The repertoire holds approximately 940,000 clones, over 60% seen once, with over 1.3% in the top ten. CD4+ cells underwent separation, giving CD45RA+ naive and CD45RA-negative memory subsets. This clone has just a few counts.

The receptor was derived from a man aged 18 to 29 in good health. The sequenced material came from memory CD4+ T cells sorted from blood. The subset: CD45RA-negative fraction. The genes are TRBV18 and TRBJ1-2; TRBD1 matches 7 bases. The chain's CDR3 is CASSLLGDSNNYGYTF. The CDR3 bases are TGTGCCAGCTCGCTCCTGGGGGACAGCAATAACTATGGCTACACCTTC.